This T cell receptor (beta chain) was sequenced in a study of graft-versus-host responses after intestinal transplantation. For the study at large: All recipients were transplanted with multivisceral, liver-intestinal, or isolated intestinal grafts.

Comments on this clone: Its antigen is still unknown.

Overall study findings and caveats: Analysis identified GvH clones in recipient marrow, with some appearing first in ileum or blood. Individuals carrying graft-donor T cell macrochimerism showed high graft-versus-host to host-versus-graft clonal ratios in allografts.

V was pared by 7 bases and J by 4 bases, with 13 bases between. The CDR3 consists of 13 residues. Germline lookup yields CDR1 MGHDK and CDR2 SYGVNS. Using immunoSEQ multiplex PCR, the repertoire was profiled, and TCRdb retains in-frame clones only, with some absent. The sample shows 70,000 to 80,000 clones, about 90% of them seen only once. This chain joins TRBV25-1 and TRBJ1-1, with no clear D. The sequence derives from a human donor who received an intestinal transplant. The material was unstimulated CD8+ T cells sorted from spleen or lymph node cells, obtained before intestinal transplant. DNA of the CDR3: TGTGCCAGCACTCATTTCAGGTCCACTGAAGCTTTCTTT. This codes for CASTHFRSTEAFF.